This T cell receptor (beta chain) was sequenced during a study of shared clonotypes between healthy human individuals. V lost 4 bases, J lost 2 bases, and 8 bases lay in between. This CDR3 is 13 amino acids long. Germline CDR1 and CDR2: SNHLY and FYNNEI. Genomic DNA for unsorted samples, which was extracted with the QIAamp DNA Blood Mini kit, came from some 84 million PBMCs. Several immunoSEQ plates received, in even portions, the genomic DNA of each subset. Ten immunoSEQ deep assay plates were used to sequence the DNA of unsorted PBMCs. Assay used: immunoSEQ multiplex PCR; TCRdb lists only in-frame clones, some missing. This table has some 500,000 clones, approximately 71% appearing once. Findings and limits, study-wide: The donor pool, a small one, limited the genetic and exposure-history diversity represented.

About this clone: Its matching antigen is unknown.

The receptor comes from a woman between 35 and 50 years old in good health. Some clones in this sample may be carry-over from other donors' samples. What was sequenced was PBMCs. The chain is built from TRBV2 and TRBJ1-2; D is unresolved. The CDR3 spells CASSVGENYGYTF. CDR3 bases: TGTGCCAGCAGTGTGGGAGAAAACTATGGCTACACCTTC.